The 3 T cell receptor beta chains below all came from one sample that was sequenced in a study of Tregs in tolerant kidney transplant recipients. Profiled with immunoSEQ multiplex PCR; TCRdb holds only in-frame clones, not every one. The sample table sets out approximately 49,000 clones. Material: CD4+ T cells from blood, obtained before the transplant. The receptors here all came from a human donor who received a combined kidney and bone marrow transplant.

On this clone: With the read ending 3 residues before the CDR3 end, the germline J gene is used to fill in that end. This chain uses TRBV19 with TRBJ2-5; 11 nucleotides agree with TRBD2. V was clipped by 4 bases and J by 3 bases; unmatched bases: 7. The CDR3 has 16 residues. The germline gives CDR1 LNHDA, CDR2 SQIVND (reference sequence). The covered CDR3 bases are TGTGCCAGTAGTACCTACGGGACTAGCGGAGAAGAGACC. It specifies CASSTYGTSGEET. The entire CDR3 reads CASSTYGTSGEETQYF.

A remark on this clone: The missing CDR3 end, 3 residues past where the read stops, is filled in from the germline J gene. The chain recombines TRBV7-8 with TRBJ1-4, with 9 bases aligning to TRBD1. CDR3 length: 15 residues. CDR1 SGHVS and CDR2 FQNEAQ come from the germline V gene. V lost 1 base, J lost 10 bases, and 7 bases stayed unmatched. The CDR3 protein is CASSLEDRGSGKLFF. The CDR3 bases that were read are TGTGCCAGCAGCTTAGAGGACAGGGGATCGGGAAAA.

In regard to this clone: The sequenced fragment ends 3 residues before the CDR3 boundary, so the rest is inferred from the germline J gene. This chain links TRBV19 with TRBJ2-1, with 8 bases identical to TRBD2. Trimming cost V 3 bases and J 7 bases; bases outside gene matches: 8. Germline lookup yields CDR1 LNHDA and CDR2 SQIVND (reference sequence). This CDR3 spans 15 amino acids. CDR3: CASSISSGRWNEQFF. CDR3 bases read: TGTGCCAGTAGTATTTCCAGCGGGAGATGGAATGAG. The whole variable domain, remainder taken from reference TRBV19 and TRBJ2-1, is DGGITQSPKYLFRKEGQNVTLSCEQNLNHDAMYWYRQDPGQGLRLIYYSQIVNDFQKGDIAEGYSVSREKKESFPLTVTSAQKNPTAFYLCASSISSGRWNEQFFGPGTRLTVL.